The 13 T cell receptor beta chains reported below all come from one sample, sequenced in a study of blood T cells in healthy people across ages. A second PCR, run for about 6 to 11 cycles, used a sample-barcoded 5' primer plus a J-beta primer mix. Using its own MiXCR run on the 5' RACE reads, TCRdb lists one record per CDR3 protein. The sample contains hundreds of thousands of distinct CDR3 sequences, approximately 40% of which appear only once. Source material: blood. The origin of the receptors is a man older than 75 in good health.

To note about this clonotype: At one end, the junction sequence differs from germline, possibly due to a read error. V gene TRBV11-2 combines with J gene TRBJ2-1; D call uncertain. Germline CDR1 SGHAT, CDR2 FQNNGV. This CDR3 contains 13 residues. DNA for the CDR3: TGTACCAGCAGTCCGAGGCCAGCATCTGAGCAGTTCTTC. Translating gives CTSSPRPASEQFF.

This clonotype appeared a single time. V gene TRBV20-1 combines with J gene TRBJ2-1; 8 bases align to TRBD2. This CDR3 region has 15 residues. V lost 3 bases to trimming and J lost 10 bases; unmatched junction nucleotides: 14. Germline V gene sequence: CDR1 DFQATT, CDR2 SNEGSKA (reference sequence). CDR3: CSASSAGALKKEQFF. DNA for the CDR3: TGCAGTGCTAGTTCAGCGGGAGCTTTGAAGAAGGAGCAGTTCTTC.

The chain joins TRBV10-3 to TRBJ2-7; 11 nucleotides agree with TRBD1. The germline gives CDR1 ENHRY, CDR2 SYGVKD. The V gene end was trimmed by 6 bases and the J gene end by 4 bases; junction bases not matched to a gene: 5. The length of the CDR3 is 14 residues. DNA of the CDR3: TGTGCCATCAGGAGGGGGACAGGGGGGTACGAGCAGTACTTC. It yields the protein CAIRRGTGGYEQYF.

This CDR3 is CASAQASTGELFF. The DNA of the CDR3 is TGTGCCAGCGCCCAGGCGAGCACCGGGGAGCTGTTTTTT. This chain uses TRBV6-2 or TRBV6-3 with TRBJ2-2; D is ambiguous. CDR1 and CDR2 from the germline V gene are MNHEY and SVGEGT. The CDR3 has 13 residues. V was cut by 8 bases and J by 4 bases, with 11 bases left in between.

This chain connects TRBV27 to TRBJ1-4, with D unresolved. Germline V gene lookup returns CDR1 MNHEY and CDR2 SMNVEV (reference sequence). Between the trimmed V and J ends, which lost 0 bases and 8 bases, there was a span of 16 bases. This CDR3 comprises 16 residues. Here the CDR3 reads CASSLSPGLPGEKLFF. CDR3 nucleotides: TGTGCCAGCAGTTTATCACCAGGCCTTCCGGGGGAAAAACTGTTTTTT.

J is TRBJ2-1 and V is TRBV4-3; D might be TRBD1 (5 bases). CDR1 is LGHNA, CDR2 YSLEER, per germline. Trimming stripped 4 bases from V and 5 bases from J, with 12 bases between. This CDR3 region has 14 residues. For the CDR3, the DNA is TGCGCCAGCAGCCCAGGGCTGTGGGACAATGAGCAGTTCTTC. This gives the protein CASSPGLWDNEQFF.

The J gene is TRBJ1-2, the V gene TRBV6-2 or TRBV6-3; D may be TRBD1 (6 bases). The germline V and J ends were trimmed by 7 bases and 5 bases, with 17 bases remaining between them. Germline loops: CDR1 MNHEY, CDR2 SVGEGT. This CDR3 contains 14 residues. Here the CDR3 DNA reads TGTGCCAGCACCGGGGACACCCAAAGATATGGCTACACCTTC. It specifies CASTGDTQRYGYTF.

The chain employs TRBV12-3 or TRBV12-4 and TRBJ2-3, with 8 bases identical to TRBD1. This CDR3 is 15 amino acids long. The junction had 5 bases not matched to a gene; V was cut back by 4 bases and J by 2 bases. The CDR3 region is CASSWDRRITDTQYF. The CDR3 nucleotides are TGTGCCAGCAGTTGGGACAGGAGAATCACAGATACGCAGTATTTT.

The chain recombines TRBV20-1 with TRBJ2-7, with TRBD1 identical over 7 bases. The CDR3 extends over 13 amino acids. Germline V gives CDR1 DFQATT, CDR2 SNEGSKA (reference sequence). Unmatched junction bases numbered 9, after V lost 6 bases and J lost 4 bases. CDR3 sequence (DNA): TGCAGTGCGCAGACAGGGCTGGAGTACGAGCAGTACTTC. Amino acids: CSAQTGLEYEQYF.

As regards this clonotype: A read error may be the cause here, since a much bigger clone is one base away. The rearrangement links TRBV24-1 to TRBJ2-1, with D possibly being TRBD2 (6 bases). The CDR3 totals 15 residues. The germline V gene has CDR1 KGHDR and CDR2 SFDVKD. CDR3 loop: CGTSDFSGSYNEQFF. The DNA for the CDR3 is TGTGGCACCAGTGATTTTAGCGGTAGCTACAATGAGCAGTTCTTC.

The chain joins TRBV7-2 to TRBJ2-1; weak D call: TRBD2 (6 bases). Per germline, CDR1 SGHTA and CDR2 FQGNSA. The CDR3 extends over 16 amino acids. V was pared by 3 bases and J by 5 bases, with 17 bases between. The CDR3 reads CASSLPGVFINNEQFF. The CDR3 bases are TGTGCCAGCAGCTTGCCGGGGGTCTTCATTAACAATGAGCAGTTCTTC.

This chain joins TRBV20-1 and TRBJ1-5; 12 bases match TRBD1. Looked up from germline, CDR1 is DFQATT and CDR2 is SNEGSKA (reference sequence). Trimming took 6 bases from V and 0 from J; bases not matched to a gene: 9. This CDR3 region has 17 residues. As DNA, the CDR3 is TGCAGTGCCACCCGGGACAGGGGGCGGTATAGCAATCAGCCCCAGCATTTT. Translated, it gives CSATRDRGRYSNQPQHF.

In its sample, this clonotype was seen many times. CDR3 DNA sequence: TGCAGTGCTAGAACTAGCGGTCTTCAAAACATTCAGTACTTC. Encoded protein: CSARTSGLQNIQYF. The chain is built from TRBV20-1 and TRBJ2-4; 8 bases agree with TRBD2. CDR3 size: 14 residues. The V segment lost 2 bases and the J segment 5 bases; nucleotides outside the gene matches: 5. Germline V gene lookup returns CDR1 DFQATT and CDR2 SNEGSKA (reference sequence).